These T cell receptor beta chains were read from a single sample in a study of T cells in Graves' hyperthyroidism and ophthalmopathy. TCRdb reanalysed the multiplex PCR reads using MiXCR and keeps one entry per CDR3 protein. The sample comprises hundreds of thousands of distinct CDR3 sequences, approximately 17% of which are singletons, and about 51% rests with the top ten. The sequenced sample consisted of blood. The origin of the receptors is a woman in her sixties or seventies with Graves' ophthalmopathy. Both conserved end residues are part of each CDR3. A D gene is named only where the DNA matches it firmly. Expanded clones are given a class, and other clones once, few, many or no size at all.

TRBV12-3/TRBV12-4,-,many,TRBJ1-1,CASSTTWGGGNTEAFF,TGTGCCAGCAGCACTACCTGGGGTGGAGGGAACACTGAAGCTTTCTTT
TRBV6-1,TRBD1,many,TRBJ2-7,CASRRQGGEQYF,TGTGCCAGCAGGAGACAGGGCGGCGAGCAGTACTTC
TRBV20-1,TRBD1,-,TRBJ2-1,CSAREWGQLYNEQFF,TGCAGTGCTAGAGAGTGGGGACAGTTGTACAATGAGCAGTTCTTC
TRBV15,TRBD2,few,TRBJ2-7,CATSERGSSYEQYF,TGTGCCACCAGCGAGCGGGGAAGCTCCTACGAGCAGTACTTC
TRBV18,-,many,TRBJ1-1,CASSPVGQDTEAFF,TGTGCCAGCTCACCGGTCGGGCAGGACACTGAAGCTTTCTTT
TRBV18,TRBD1,many,TRBJ2-1,CASSPLGTGGSEQFF,TGTGCCAGCTCACCTTTGGGGACAGGGGGTAGTGAGCAGTTCTTC
TRBV27,-,many,TRBJ2-3,CASRVVGGGADTQYF,TGTGCCAGCAGGGTCGTGGGGGGTGGGGCAGATACGCAGTATTTT
TRBV13,TRBD1,-,TRBJ1-6,CASSSRQGRSPLHF,TGTGCCAGCAGCTCTCGACAGGGTAGGTCACCCCTCCACTTT
TRBV2,-,many,TRBJ1-1,CASSAGTRGLKAFF,TGTGCCAGCAGTGCCGGGACAAGGGGCTTGAAAGCTTTCTTT
TRBV7-3,-,many,TRBJ2-1,CASSLSGSRNEQFF,TGTGCCAGCAGCTTAAGTGGGAGCCGGAATGAGCAGTTCTTC
TRBV19,-,few,TRBJ1-3,CASNPSMRGSSGNTIYF,TGTGCCAGTAACCCCTCTATGAGGGGCTCCTCTGGAAACACCATATATTTT
TRBV4-3,-,few,TRBJ1-2,CASSPVDRFGYTF,TGCGCCAGCAGCCCAGTCGACAGGTTTGGCTACACCTTC
TRBV7-6,-,few,TRBJ2-5,CASSLDPRGISETQYF,TGTGCCAGCAGCTTGGATCCCAGGGGTATTTCAGAGACCCAGTACTTC
TRBV7-2,-,many,TRBJ1-5,CASSLRGRGSNQPQHF,TGTGCCAGCAGCTTAAGGGGCCGGGGGAGCAATCAGCCCCAGCATTTT
TRBV4-3,-,few,TRBJ1-3,CASSQANRNTIYF,TGCGCCAGCAGCCAAGCCAACAGAAACACCATATATTTT
TRBV4-2,-,-,TRBJ1-4,CASSPYIREGEKLFF,TGTGCCAGCAGCCCCTACATCCGGGAAGGGGAAAAACTGTTTTTT
TRBV27,-,few,TRBJ1-4,CASSLGDSGEKLFF,TGTGCCAGCAGTTTAGGGGACTCCGGTGAAAAACTGTTTTTT
TRBV20-1,TRBD1,many,TRBJ1-2,CSARGVWGREAYGYTF,TGCAGTGCCAGGGGGGTTTGGGGGAGGGAAGCCTATGGCTACACCTTC
TRBV9,-,-,TRBJ2-5,CASSVSSTGRRETQYF,TGTGCCAGCAGCGTGAGCTCGACGGGGAGAAGAGAGACCCAGTACTTC
TRBV27,-,-,TRBJ2-2,CASSSLLRLGREVLVGELFF,TGTGCCAGCAGCAGTTTACTTCGATTGGGCAGGGAAGTATTGGTCGGGGAGCTGTTTTTT
TRBV7-9,TRBD1,many,TRBJ2-1,CASSPNRDRGYEQFF,TGTGCCAGCAGCCCAAACCGGGACAGGGGCTATGAGCAGTTCTTC
TRBV6-2/TRBV6-3,-,many,TRBJ1-1,CASSSHRDTEAFF,TGTGCCAGCAGTTCCCATAGGGACACTGAAGCTTTCTTT
TRBV5-4,-,few,TRBJ1-2,CASTPAGGRYGYTF,TGTGCCAGCACCCCGGCGGGGGGCAGGTATGGCTACACCTTC
TRBV5-1,-,many,TRBJ2-3,CASCVSADTQYF,TGCGCCAGCTGCGTAAGTGCCGATACGCAGTATTTT
TRBV27,-,many,TRBJ2-7,CASTDSSYEQYF,TGTGCCAGCACTGACAGCTCCTACGAGCAGTACTTC
TRBV7-9,TRBD1,-,TRBJ2-5,CASSPGTGFKETQYF,TGTGCCAGCAGCCCCGGGACAGGGTTTAAGGAGACCCAGTACTTC
TRBV18,TRBD1,many,TRBJ2-7,CASSPGGQGVYEQYF,TGTGCCAGCTCACCTGGGGGACAGGGAGTCTACGAGCAGTACTTC
TRBV10-1,-,many,TRBJ1-4,CARDSLRDRGGLFKKLFF,TGCGCCAGAGACTCCTTGAGGGACCGCGGCGGCCTGTTTAAAAAACTGTTTTTT
TRBV5-1,-,many,TRBJ1-1,CASSSGVIHTEAFF,TGCGCCAGCAGCTCCGGAGTCATCCACACTGAAGCTTTCTTT
TRBV14,-,many,TRBJ2-5,CASSQRTTYQETQYF,TGTGCCAGCAGCCAAAGGACAACGTACCAAGAGACCCAGTACTTC
TRBV4-1,-,many,TRBJ1-1,CASSQDREAPRAFF,TGCGCCAGCAGCCAAGATAGGGAGGCCCCAAGGGCTTTCTTT
TRBV5-1,-,many,TRBJ1-2,CASSLDQHYYGYTF,TGCGCCAGCAGCTTGGACCAGCATTACTATGGCTACACCTTC
TRBV7-6,-,-,TRBJ1-2,CASSPELGTNYGYTF,TGTGCCAGCAGCCCCGAGCTGGGGACCAACTATGGCTACACCTTC
TRBV27,-,many,TRBJ1-1,CAASLAVNTEAFF,TGTGCCGCTAGTCTCGCGGTCAACACTGAAGCTTTCTTT
TRBV20-1,TRBD1,-,TRBJ2-7,CSARNRGRSYEQYF,TGCAGTGCTAGAAACAGGGGCCGCTCCTACGAGCAGTACTTC
TRBV5-4,TRBD2,-,TRBJ2-1,CASSQKTGTNFWEQFF,TGTGCCAGCAGCCAAAAGACCGGGACTAACTTTTGGGAGCAGTTCTTC
TRBV6-1,TRBD1,-,TRBJ1-3,CASSTGVMAGNTIYF,TGTGCCAGCAGTACAGGGGTAATGGCTGGAAACACCATATATTTT
TRBV5-1,TRBD1,-,TRBJ2-5,CASSDRDRGETQYF,TGCGCCAGCAGCGACCGGGACAGGGGAGAGACCCAGTACTTC
TRBV7-9,-,few,TRBJ2-7,CASSWTRGPYEQYF,TGTGCCAGCAGCTGGACTAGGGGGCCCTACGAGCAGTACTTC
TRBV11-2,-,-,TRBJ1-2,CASSLDTRYGYTF,TGTGCCAGCAGCTTAGACACCCGGTATGGCTACACCTTC
TRBV12-3/TRBV12-4,TRBD1,-,TRBJ2-1,CASSLPAKGGLVNEQFF,TGTGCCAGCAGCCTCCCCGCAAAAGGGGGCCTGGTGAATGAGCAGTTCTTC
TRBV7-6,TRBD1,-,TRBJ2-7,CAISPTPGQGVSEQYF,TGTGCCATCAGCCCCACTCCGGGACAGGGAGTCAGCGAGCAGTACTTC
TRBV6-2/TRBV6-3,-,many,TRBJ1-5,CASSPQGRSNQPQHF,TGTGCCAGCAGTCCCCAGGGTAGGAGCAATCAGCCCCAGCATTTT
TRBV20-1,-,many,TRBJ1-3,CSAREGGGNTIYF,TGCAGTGCTAGAGAGGGGGGTGGAAACACCATATATTTT
TRBV4-2,-,-,TRBJ2-3,CASSPQEGPPDTQYF,TGTGCCAGCAGCCCTCAGGAGGGCCCTCCAGATACGCAGTATTTT
TRBV5-8,TRBD2,once,TRBJ2-1,CASSVYPSGGNNEQFF,TGTGCCAGCAGCGTTTACCCTAGCGGGGGGAACAATGAGCAGTTCTTC
TRBV7-2,TRBD2,-,TRBJ2-1,CASSPQTSGLSNEQFF,TGTGCCAGCAGCCCTCAGACTAGCGGGTTGTCCAATGAGCAGTTCTTC
TRBV5-1,-,many,TRBJ1-1,CASRERMNTEAFF,TGCGCCAGCAGGGAAAGGATGAACACTGAAGCTTTCTTT